This TCR beta chain was recorded in a study of T cell responses to AZD1222 COVID-19 vaccine. Study observations and caveats: Reportedly, nearly half the spike-specific TCRs target unmutated variant regions. Clonal diversity was possibly underestimated, and white British individuals and females predominated among donors. The study sampled repertoires only after the peak T cell response.

Some clones are missing from TCRdb's copy, which holds only in-frame ones; the method was immunoSEQ multiplex PCR. The table has roughly 130,000 clones, 70% to 90% seen once. On this clone itself: Antigen: not known.

The TCR originated in an adult in good health. The sequencing used peripheral blood, collected on day 0 of AZD1222 vaccination.

DNA for the CDR3: TGCGCCAGCAGCTTGGGTGTAATCACTGAAGCTTTCTTT. Encoded protein: CASSLGVITEAFF. The rearrangement uses TRBV5-1 and TRBJ1-1; D ambiguous. The CDR3 is made up of 13 amino acids. Trimming stripped 0 bases from V and 4 bases from J, with 7 bases between. The germline V gene has CDR1 SGHRS and CDR2 YFSETQ.